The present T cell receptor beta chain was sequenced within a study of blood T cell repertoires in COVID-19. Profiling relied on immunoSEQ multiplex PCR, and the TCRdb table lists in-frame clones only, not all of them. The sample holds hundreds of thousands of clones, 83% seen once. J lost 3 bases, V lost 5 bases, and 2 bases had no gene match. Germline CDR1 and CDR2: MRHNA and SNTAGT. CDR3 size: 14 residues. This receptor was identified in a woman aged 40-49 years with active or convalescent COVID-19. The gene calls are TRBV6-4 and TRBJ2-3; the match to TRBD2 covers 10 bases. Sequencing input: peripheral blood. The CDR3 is CASSLAGETDTQYF. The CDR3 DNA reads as TGTGCCAGCAGTCTAGCGGGAGAAACAGATACGCAGTATTTT.